This T cell receptor (beta chain) comes out of a study of cytomegalovirus exposure and HLA in healthy donors. Study results and caveats: From TCR beta sequences, most subjects' HLA-A and HLA-B alleles were reportedly predicted accurately. Three CMV-associated chains were confirmed in vitro to be specific for CMV antigens.

Primers included in the PCR were 60 Vbeta and 13 Jbeta primers. Only in-frame clones appear in the TCRdb table, and some are missing; sequencing was by immunoSEQ multiplex PCR. The data show a few hundred thousand clones, around 80% seen once. This clone was picked up a small number of times. Its cognate antigen is unknown. Germline V gene data show CDR1 as MNHEY and CDR2 as SMNVEV (reference sequence). Trimming took off 2 bases at V and 2 bases at J, with 13 bases between the two ends. This CDR3 comprises 17 residues. What was sequenced was PBMCs. This TCR was sampled from a woman aged 60-75 years in good health and CMV-seropositive. J is TRBJ1-6 and V is TRBV27; D gene uncertain. CDR3 nucleotide sequence: TGTGCCAGCAGTTTAACAGCCAACCCCACCTATAATTCACCCCTCCACTTT. Protein: CASSLTANPTYNSPLHF.